The 5 T cell receptor beta chains reported below all come from one sample, sequenced in a study of blood T cell repertoires in COVID-19 (dated by TCRdb to between 2020 and 2021). Library prep was done by the immunoSEQ multiplex PCR assay. Sourced from immuneACCESS, this table was stored by TCRdb with only in-frame sequences that have V and J called. A share of the clones is absent; for the studies checked, an unresolved V gene accounts for under half, and the remainder has no known explanation. Present in this sample are 95,000 to 120,000 clones, around 89% of which were seen just once. 4.6% of the sample belongs to the ten largest clones. Source material: peripheral blood. The receptors stem from a woman aged 50 to 60 with acute or convalescent COVID-19.

The rearrangement uses TRBV18 and TRBJ2-1; 11 bases map to TRBD2. The CDR3 has 19 amino acids. J was trimmed by 2 bases and V by 5 bases; bases with no gene match: 14. Per the germline V gene, CDR1 is KGHSH and CDR2 is LQKENI. The CDR3 nucleotides read TGTGCCAGCTCAGGAGGGACGAGGACTAGCGGGCGAACCTACAATGAGCAGTTCTTC. Amino acids: CASSGGTRTSGRTYNEQFF. Based on the CDR3 plus reference TRBV18 and TRBJ2-1, the full variable domain is NAGVMQNPRHLVRRRGQEARLRCSPMKGHSHVYWYRQLPEEGLKFMVYLQKENIIDESGMPKERFSAEFPKEGPSILRIQQVVRGDSAAYFCASSGGTRTSGRTYNEQFFGPGTRLTVL.

The chain uses TRBV6-5 and TRBJ2-7; 7 bases agree with TRBD1. The CDR3 contains 14 residues. Germline lookup yields CDR1 MNHEY and CDR2 SVGAGI. V shed 6 bases and J 4 bases; nucleotides not matched to a gene: 9. The CDR3 sequence is CASSEGQPIYEQYF. CDR3 bases: TGTGCCAGCAGCGAGGGACAGCCCATTTACGAGCAGTACTTC.

The table lists this clone with a few counts. The V and J genes are TRBV5-1 and TRBJ1-1; no reliable D call. The V end lost 0 bases, the J end lost 1 base, and 7 bases lay between the germline ends. This CDR3 contains 14 residues. Germline V gene lookup returns CDR1 SGHRS and CDR2 YFSETQ. The CDR3 coding sequence is TGCGCCAGCAGCTTGGCAACACCGAACACTGAAGCTTTCTTT. Its translation is CASSLATPNTEAFF. The entire variable domain, with the rest obtained from reference TRBV5-1 and TRBJ1-1, is as follows: KAGVTQTPRYLIKTRGQQVTLSCSPISGHRSVSWYQQTPGQGLQFLFEYFSETQRNKGNFPGRFSGRQFSNSRSEMNVSTLELGDSALYLCASSLATPNTEAFFGQGTRLTVV.

The chain joins TRBV4-3 to TRBJ1-2; 8 bases agree with TRBD1. V shed 8 bases and J 4 bases; nucleotides not matched to a gene: 3. The germline CDR1 and CDR2 sequences are LGHNA and YSLEER. The CDR3 contains 12 residues. The CDR3 reads CASWTGPYGYTF. DNA for the CDR3: TGCGCCAGCTGGACAGGGCCCTATGGCTACACCTTC.

In its sample, this clone was seen once. The chain links TRBV5-4 to TRBJ2-2; 11 bases are a match to TRBD1. CDR3 length: 16 residues. CDR1 and CDR2 from the germline V gene are SGHNT and YYREEE (reference sequence). Unmatched junction bases numbered 7, after V lost 4 bases and J lost 5 bases. CDR3 bases: TGTGCCAGCAGCCAGCCGGGACAGGGGGGAACCGGGGAGCTGTTTTTT. Amino acids: CASSQPGQGGTGELFF.